This T cell receptor beta chain was observed in a study of human T cells and chemical hapten exposure. As for the study in general: Investigators sensitized 2 cm by 2 cm of upper inner arm skin with 2% DPC. The patient population, which was mostly female, had alopecia areata, totalis or universalis.

This clonotype was seen many times. Germline V gene data show CDR1 as SEHNR and CDR2 as FQNEAQ (reference sequence). The CDR3 extends over 13 amino acids. V was pared by 3 bases and J by 6 bases, with 11 bases between. MiXCR, applied by TCRdb to the RACE reads, yields one record per CDR3 protein. Here the sample spans some 52,000 distinct CDR3 sequences, 9.5% to 11% being singletons. Time point defined: patch test 1, 2 weeks after DPC sensitization. Noted treatment: therapeutic diphenylcyclopropenone sensitization with weekly scalp DPC. It was unfractionated whole blood from which total RNA was extracted.

The chain combines TRBV7-9 with TRBJ1-2, with D tentatively TRBD1 (6 bases). The sequence came from a woman aged 40 to 50 with alopecia areata. Some clones in this sample may be carry-over from other donors' samples. Sequences were derived from whole blood, sampled in connection with sensitization to the hapten diphenylcyclopropenone (DPC). The DNA for the CDR3 is TGTGCCAGCAGCTTTCGACAGGACCATGGCTACACCTTC. Amino acid sequence: CASSFRQDHGYTF.